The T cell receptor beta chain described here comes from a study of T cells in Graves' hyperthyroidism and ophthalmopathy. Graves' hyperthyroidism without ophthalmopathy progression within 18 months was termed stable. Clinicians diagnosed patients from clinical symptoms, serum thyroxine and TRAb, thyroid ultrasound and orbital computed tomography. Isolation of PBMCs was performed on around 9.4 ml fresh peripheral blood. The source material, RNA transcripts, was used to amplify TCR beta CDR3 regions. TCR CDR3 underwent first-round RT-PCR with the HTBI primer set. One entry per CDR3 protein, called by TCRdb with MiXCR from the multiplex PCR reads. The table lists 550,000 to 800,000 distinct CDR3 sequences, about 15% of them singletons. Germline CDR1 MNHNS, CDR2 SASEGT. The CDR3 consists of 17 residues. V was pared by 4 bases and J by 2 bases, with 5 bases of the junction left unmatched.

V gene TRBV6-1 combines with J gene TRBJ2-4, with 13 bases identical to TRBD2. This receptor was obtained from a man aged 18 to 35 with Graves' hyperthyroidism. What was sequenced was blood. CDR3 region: CASSGTSGRGSKNIQYF. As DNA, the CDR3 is TGTGCCAGCAGTGGGACTAGCGGGAGAGGGTCCAAAAACATTCAGTACTTC.